This T cell receptor beta chain emerged from a study of human T cells and chemical hapten exposure. V lost 6 bases to trimming and J lost 4 bases, with 21 bases between them. There are 16 residues in the CDR3. Per germline, CDR1 MNHEY and CDR2 SVGAGI. TCRdb processed the RACE reads anew with MiXCR; each CDR3 protein has one entry. The data show approximately 260,000 distinct CDR3 sequences, roughly 8% seen once. Time point given: pre-sensitization, week 0. Treatment: therapeutic diphenylcyclopropenone sensitization with weekly scalp DPC. Source: whole blood, taken in connection with sensitization to the hapten diphenylcyclopropenone (DPC). The receptor was derived from a man younger than 35 with alopecia areata. Some clones in this sample may be carry-over from other donors' samples. V gene TRBV6-5 combines with J gene TRBJ1-2; possible D gene TRBD1, 6 bases. CDR3 protein: CASRGGTGSSGYGYTF. The DNA for the CDR3 is TGTGCCAGCAGGGGCGGCACAGGGTCTTCCGGCTATGGCTACACCTTC.